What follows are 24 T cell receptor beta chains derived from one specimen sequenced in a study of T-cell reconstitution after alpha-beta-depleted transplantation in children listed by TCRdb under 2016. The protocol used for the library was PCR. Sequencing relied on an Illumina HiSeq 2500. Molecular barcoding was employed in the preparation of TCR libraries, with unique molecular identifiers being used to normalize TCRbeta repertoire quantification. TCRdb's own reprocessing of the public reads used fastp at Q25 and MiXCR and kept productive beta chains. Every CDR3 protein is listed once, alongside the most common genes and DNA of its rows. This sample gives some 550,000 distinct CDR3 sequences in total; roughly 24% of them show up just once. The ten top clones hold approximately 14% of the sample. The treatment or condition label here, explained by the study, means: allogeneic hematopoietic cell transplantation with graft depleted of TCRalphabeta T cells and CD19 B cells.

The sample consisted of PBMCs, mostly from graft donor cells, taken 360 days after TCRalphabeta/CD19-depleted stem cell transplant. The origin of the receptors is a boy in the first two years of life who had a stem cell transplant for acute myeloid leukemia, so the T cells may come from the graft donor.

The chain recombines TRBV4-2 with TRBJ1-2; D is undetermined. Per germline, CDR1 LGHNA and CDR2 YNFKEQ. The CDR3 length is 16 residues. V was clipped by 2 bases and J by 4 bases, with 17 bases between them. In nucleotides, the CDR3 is TGTGCCAGCAGCCAACAACGGGCGGACGCTCCCTATGGCTACACCTTC. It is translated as CASSQQRADAPYGYTF.

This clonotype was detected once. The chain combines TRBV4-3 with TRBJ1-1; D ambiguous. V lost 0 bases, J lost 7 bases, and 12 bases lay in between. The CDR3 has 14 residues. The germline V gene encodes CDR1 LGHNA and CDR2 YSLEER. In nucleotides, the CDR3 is TGCGCCAGCAGCCAAGACCTAGGGAGAGGTGAAGCTTTCTTT. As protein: CASSQDLGRGEAFF.

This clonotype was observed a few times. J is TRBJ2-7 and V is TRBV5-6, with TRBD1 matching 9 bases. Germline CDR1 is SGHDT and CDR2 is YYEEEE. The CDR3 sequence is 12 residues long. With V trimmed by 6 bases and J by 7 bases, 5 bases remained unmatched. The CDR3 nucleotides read TGTGCCAGCATGGGACAGGGTTGGGAGCAGTACTTC. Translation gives CASMGQGWEQYF.

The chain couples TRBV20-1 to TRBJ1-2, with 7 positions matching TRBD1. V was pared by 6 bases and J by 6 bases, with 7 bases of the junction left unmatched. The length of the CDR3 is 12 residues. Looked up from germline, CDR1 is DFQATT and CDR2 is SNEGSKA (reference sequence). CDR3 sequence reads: CSATQGKDGYTF. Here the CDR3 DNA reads TGCAGTGCCACACAGGGGAAGGATGGCTACACCTTC.

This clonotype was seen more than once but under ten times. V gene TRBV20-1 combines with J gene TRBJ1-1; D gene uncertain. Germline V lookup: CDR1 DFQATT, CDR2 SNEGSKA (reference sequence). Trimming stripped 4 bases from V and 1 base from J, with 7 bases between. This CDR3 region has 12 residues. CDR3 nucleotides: TGCAGTGCTAAAGGGCGGAACACTGAAGCTTTCTTT. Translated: CSAKGRNTEAFF.

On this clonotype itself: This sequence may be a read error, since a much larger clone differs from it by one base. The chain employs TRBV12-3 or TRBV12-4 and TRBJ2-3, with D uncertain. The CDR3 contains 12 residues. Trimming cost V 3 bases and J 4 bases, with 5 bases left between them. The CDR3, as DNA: TGTGCCAGCAGTTTTTGGCCAGATACGCAGTATTTT. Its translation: CASSFWPDTQYF.

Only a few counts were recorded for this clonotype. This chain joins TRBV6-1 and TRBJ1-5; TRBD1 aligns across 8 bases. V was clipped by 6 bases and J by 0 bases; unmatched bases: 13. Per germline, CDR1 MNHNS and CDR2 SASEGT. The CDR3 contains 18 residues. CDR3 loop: CASSSGQGLLYSNQPQHF. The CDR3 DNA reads TGTGCCAGCAGCTCCGGACAGGGCCTACTATATAGCAATCAGCCCCAGCATTTT.

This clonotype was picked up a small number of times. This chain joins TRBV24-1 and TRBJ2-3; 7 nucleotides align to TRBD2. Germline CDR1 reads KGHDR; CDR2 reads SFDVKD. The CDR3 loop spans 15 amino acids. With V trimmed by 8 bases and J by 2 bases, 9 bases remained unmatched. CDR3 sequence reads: CATTDRGDATDTQYF. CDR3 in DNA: TGTGCCACCACCGATCGGGGGGATGCCACAGATACGCAGTATTTT.

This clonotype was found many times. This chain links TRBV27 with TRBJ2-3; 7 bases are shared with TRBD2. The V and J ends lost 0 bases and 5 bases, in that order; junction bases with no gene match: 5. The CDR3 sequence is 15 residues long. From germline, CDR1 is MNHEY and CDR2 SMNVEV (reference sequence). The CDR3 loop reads CASSLSGRGRDTQYF. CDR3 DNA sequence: TGTGCCAGCAGTTTATCGGGGAGGGGAAGAGATACGCAGTATTTT.

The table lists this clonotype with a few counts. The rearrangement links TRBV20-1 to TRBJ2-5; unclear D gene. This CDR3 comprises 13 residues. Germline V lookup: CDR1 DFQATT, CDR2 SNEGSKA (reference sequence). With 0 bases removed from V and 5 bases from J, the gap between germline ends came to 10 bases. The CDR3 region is CSARDFGPETQYF. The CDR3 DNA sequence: TGCAGTGCTAGAGATTTTGGGCCGGAGACCCAGTACTTC.

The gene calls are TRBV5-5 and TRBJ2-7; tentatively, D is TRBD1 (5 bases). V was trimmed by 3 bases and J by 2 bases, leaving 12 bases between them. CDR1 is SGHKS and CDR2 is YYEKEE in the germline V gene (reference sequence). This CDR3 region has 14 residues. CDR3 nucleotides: TGTGCCAGCAGCTCATTCCAGGGAACCTACGAGCAGTACGTC. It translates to CASSSFQGTYEQYV.

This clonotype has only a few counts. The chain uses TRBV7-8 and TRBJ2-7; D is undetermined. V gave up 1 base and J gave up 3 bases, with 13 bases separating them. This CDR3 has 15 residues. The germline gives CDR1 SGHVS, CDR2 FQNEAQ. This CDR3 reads CASSLVMDANYEQYF. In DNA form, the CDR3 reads TGTGCCAGCAGCTTAGTTATGGATGCCAACTACGAGCAGTACTTC.

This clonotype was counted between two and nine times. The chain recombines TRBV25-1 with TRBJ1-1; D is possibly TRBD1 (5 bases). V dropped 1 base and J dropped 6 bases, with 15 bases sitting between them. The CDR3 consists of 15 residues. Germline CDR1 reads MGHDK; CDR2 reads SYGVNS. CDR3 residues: CASSEFVGEEAEAFF. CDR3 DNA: TGTGCCAGCAGTGAATTTGTAGGGGAGGAGGCTGAAGCTTTCTTT.

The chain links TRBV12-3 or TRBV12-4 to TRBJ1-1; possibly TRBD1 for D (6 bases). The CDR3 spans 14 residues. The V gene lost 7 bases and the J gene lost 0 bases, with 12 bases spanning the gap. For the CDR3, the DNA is TGTGCCAGCACCCTAGACAGGATGAACACTGAAGCTTTCTTT. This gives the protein CASTLDRMNTEAFF.

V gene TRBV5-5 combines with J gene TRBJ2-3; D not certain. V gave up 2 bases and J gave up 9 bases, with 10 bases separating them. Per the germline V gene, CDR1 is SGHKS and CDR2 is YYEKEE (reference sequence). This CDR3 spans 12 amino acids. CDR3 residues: CASSFYPQTQYF. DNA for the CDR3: TGTGCCAGCAGCTTTTACCCCCAAACGCAGTATTTT.

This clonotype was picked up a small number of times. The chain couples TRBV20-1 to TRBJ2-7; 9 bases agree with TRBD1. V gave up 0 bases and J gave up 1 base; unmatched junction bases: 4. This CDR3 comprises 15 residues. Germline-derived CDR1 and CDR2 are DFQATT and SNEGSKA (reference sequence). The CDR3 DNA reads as TGCAGTGCTAGAGACCCGGGACAGGGATCCTACGAGCAGTACGTC. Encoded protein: CSARDPGQGSYEQYV.

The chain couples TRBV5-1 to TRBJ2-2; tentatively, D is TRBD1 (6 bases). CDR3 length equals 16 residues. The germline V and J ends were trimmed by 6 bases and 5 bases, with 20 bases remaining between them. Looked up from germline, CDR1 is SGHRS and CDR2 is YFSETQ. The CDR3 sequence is CASTLTSGTQTGELFF. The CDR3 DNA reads TGCGCCAGCACCCTAACGAGTGGGACACAGACCGGGGAGCTGTTTTTT.

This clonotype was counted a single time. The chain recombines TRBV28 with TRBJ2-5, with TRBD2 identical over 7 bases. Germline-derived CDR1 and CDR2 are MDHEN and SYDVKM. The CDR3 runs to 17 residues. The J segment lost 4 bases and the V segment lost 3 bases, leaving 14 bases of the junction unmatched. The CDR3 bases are TGTGCCAGCAGTTTGGTGCTATCGGGCGGGGAGGGAGAGACCCAGTACTTC. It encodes CASSLVLSGGEGETQYF.

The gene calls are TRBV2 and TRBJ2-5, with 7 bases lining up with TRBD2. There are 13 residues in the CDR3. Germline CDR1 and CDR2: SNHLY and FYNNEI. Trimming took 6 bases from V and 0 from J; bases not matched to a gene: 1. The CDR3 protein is CASRGGYQETQYF. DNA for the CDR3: TGTGCCAGCAGGGGGGGGTACCAAGAGACCCAGTACTTC.

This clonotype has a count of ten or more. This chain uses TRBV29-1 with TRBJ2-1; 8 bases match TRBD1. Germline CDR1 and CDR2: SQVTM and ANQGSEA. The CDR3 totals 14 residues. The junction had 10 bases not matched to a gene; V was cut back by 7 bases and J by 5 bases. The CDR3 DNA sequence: TGCAGCGCAGGGGGAGGACAGGGAGACAATGAGCAGTTCTTC. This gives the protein CSAGGGQGDNEQFF.

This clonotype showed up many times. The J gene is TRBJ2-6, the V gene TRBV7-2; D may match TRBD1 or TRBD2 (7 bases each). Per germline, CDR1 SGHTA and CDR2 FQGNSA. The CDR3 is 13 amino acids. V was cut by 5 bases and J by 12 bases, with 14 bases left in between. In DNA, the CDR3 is TGTGCCAGCAGCCCTGACAGGGAGGGCGTCCTGACTTTC. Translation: CASSPDREGVLTF.

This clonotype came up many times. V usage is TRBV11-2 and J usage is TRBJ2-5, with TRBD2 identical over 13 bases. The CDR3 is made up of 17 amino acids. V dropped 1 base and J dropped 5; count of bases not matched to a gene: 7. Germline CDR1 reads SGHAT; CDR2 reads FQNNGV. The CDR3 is CASSLVLLAGGFETQYF. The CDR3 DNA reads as TGTGCCAGCAGCTTAGTATTACTAGCGGGGGGGTTTGAGACCCAGTACTTC.

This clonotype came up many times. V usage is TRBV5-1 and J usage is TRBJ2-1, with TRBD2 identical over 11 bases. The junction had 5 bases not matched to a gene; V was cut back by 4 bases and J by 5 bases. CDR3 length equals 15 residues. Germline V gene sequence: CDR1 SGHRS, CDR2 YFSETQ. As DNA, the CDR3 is TGCGCCAGCAGCATACTAGCGGGGGACCACAATGAGCAGTTCTTC. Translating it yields CASSILAGDHNEQFF.

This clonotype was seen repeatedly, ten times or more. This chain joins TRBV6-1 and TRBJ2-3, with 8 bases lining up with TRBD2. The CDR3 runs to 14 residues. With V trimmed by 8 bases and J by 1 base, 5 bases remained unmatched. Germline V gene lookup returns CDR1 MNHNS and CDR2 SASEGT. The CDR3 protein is CASSGAGGTDTQYF. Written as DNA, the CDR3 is TGTGCCAGCTCGGGAGCGGGGGGCACAGATACGCAGTATTTT.